This T cell receptor (beta chain) is from a study of cytomegalovirus exposure and HLA in healthy donors. Whole-study findings and limits: In a later analysis, HLA-associated TCR beta chains were more clonally expanded than equally common others.

As regards this clone: Its antigen is unidentified.

With 4 bases removed from V and 4 bases from J, the gap between germline ends came to 19 bases. Germline lookup yields CDR1 MNHEY and CDR2 SVGAGI. The length of the CDR3 is 16 residues. The PCR ran on 60 Vbeta and 13 Jbeta primers. The assay was immunoSEQ multiplex PCR, and TCRdb's table has in-frame clones only and misses some. This table holds 84,000 or so clones, more than 70% found once. The sequence came from a young man in good health and CMV-seronegative. Specimen: PBMCs. This sequence joins TRBV6-5 and TRBJ2-5; D is possibly TRBD2 (7 bases). The CDR3 loop is CASSSKRGAWGETQYF. For the CDR3, the DNA is TGTGCCAGCAGTTCCAAACGGGGGGCTTGGGGAGAGACCCAGTACTTC.